This TCR beta chain was recorded in a study of vaccination and CD4 T cells after COVID-19. About the study: Four females and six males made up the convalescents, with two Hispanic. Samples taken post-COVID came a median roughly 100 days after diagnosis, ranging from 35 to 161.

V was pared by 8 bases and J by 2 bases, with 10 bases between. Germline V gene lookup returns CDR1 MNHEY and CDR2 SMNVEV (reference sequence). The CDR3 totals 12 residues. TCRdb used MiXCR to reprocess the PCR reads, holding one entry per CDR3 protein. The sample shows 30,000 or so distinct CDR3 sequences, roughly 50% of them seen only once. This clonotype was observed once. The time point is: late sampling 161 to 241 days after vaccination in a few convalescent patients. The J gene is TRBJ2-7, the V gene TRBV27, with D unresolved. This specimen was CD4+ T cells from blood, taken about 7 months after SARS-CoV-2 vaccination. This sequence was found in a human donor who had recovered from COVID-19. The CDR3 loop is CASSNGAYEQYF. The CDR3 DNA sequence: TGTGCCAGCTCCAATGGGGCCTACGAGCAGTACTTC.